This T cell receptor (beta chain) was profiled in a study of T cells in Graves' hyperthyroidism and ophthalmopathy. Study observations and caveats: Blood samples included most of the expanded thyroid clonotypes exceeding 0.001.

Inclusion characteristics of ophthalmopathy patients comprised a Clinical Activity Score of at least 3, a NOSPECS grade of at least 4, and duration under 3 months. Pregnant or lactating patients were excluded, as were those with uncontrolled infection or other autoimmune disease. The CDR3 is 12 amino acids. Germline lookup yields CDR1 DFQATT and CDR2 SNEGSKA (reference sequence). Trimming stripped 7 bases from V and 5 bases from J, with 14 bases between. Amplification of TCR beta CDR3 regions was performed using RNA transcripts as template. The study used the HTBI primer set for a first-round RT-PCR of the TCR CDR3. Each CDR3 protein gets one entry after TCRdb re-called the multiplex PCR reads with MiXCR. In the table there are 250,000 or so distinct CDR3 sequences, 16% of which are singletons. Note on this clonotype: Its matching antigen is unknown.

The genes are TRBV20-1 and TRBJ2-5, with unresolved D. Sequencing input: blood. The sequence was collected from a young woman with Graves' ophthalmopathy. The CDR3, as DNA: TGCAGTGGCAAGGACGGCCCGGAGACCCAGTACTTC. Its translation: CSGKDGPETQYF.